These 7 T cell receptor beta chains originate from one sample sequenced in a study of blood T cells in healthy people across ages. Primers used in a second PCR of roughly 7 to 12 cycles were a sample-barcoded 5' primer and a J-beta primer mix. TCRdb processed the 5' RACE reads anew with MiXCR; each CDR3 protein has one entry. Here the sample spans roughly 1,800,000 distinct CDR3 sequences, 49% being singletons. The sample taken for sequencing was blood. Receptor source: a woman in her thirties or forties in good health.

This clonotype was counted a few times. This chain links TRBV6-6 with TRBJ2-7; weak D call: TRBD2 (5 bases). Germline CDR1 and CDR2: MNHNY and SVGAGI (reference sequence). V lost 6 bases, J lost 2 bases, and 17 bases lay in between. There are 15 residues in the CDR3. In nucleotides, the CDR3 is TGTGCCAGCAGCGGACTCGGACTGCCGACCTACGAGCAGTACTTC. This codes for CASSGLGLPTYEQYF.

Only one count was recorded for this clonotype. This chain uses TRBV27 with TRBJ2-1; 10 positions match TRBD1. The CDR3 is 17 amino acids. Germline CDR1 is MNHEY and CDR2 is SMNVEV (reference sequence). V lost 0 bases and J lost 8; bases outside the gene matches: 10. The CDR3 DNA is TGTGCCAGCAGTTTATCCTCCGGGGACAGGGGATCTTATGAGCAGTTCTTC. Translated, it gives CASSLSSGDRGSYEQFF.

The V and J genes are TRBV6-1 and TRBJ1-5, with D tentatively TRBD1 (6 bases). Trimming removed 2 bases from V and 3 bases from J, with 8 bases in between. Germline CDR1 reads MNHNS; CDR2 reads SASEGT. The CDR3 consists of 14 residues. CDR3 in amino acids: CASSETGPNQPQHF. The CDR3 DNA follows: TGTGCCAGCAGTGAAACAGGGCCCAATCAGCCCCAGCATTTT.

V is TRBV6-2 or TRBV6-3 and J is TRBJ2-1; 10 positions match TRBD2. This CDR3 is built from 15 residues. The J segment lost 4 bases and the V segment lost 2 bases, leaving 2 bases of the junction unmatched. CDR1 and CDR2 (germline): MNHEY, SVGEGT. CDR3 amino acids: CASSYTSGIYNEQFF. CDR3 nucleotide sequence: TGTGCCAGCAGTTACACTAGCGGGATTTACAATGAGCAGTTCTTC.

The rearrangement uses TRBV6-2 or TRBV6-3 and TRBJ1-5, with TRBD1 matching over 7 bases. Germline assignment: CDR1 MNHEY and CDR2 SVGEGT. V lost 6 bases to trimming and J lost 10 bases; unmatched junction nucleotides: 15. This CDR3 has 15 amino acids. The CDR3 sequence: CASRNNLMDRLPQHF. In DNA, the CDR3 is TGTGCCAGCAGGAATAACCTCATGGACAGGCTTCCCCAGCATTTT.

CDR3 DNA sequence: TGTGCCAGCATATTGCGTGGTTCCGCCACAATGAGGGGCAATGAGCAGTTCTTC. Translated: CASILRGSATMRGNEQFF. The chain carries TRBV28 and TRBJ2-1, with D tentatively TRBD1 or TRBD2 (5 bases each). Germline assignment: CDR1 MDHEN and CDR2 SYDVKM. V lost 7 bases to trimming and J lost 6 bases, with 28 bases between them. The CDR3 loop spans 18 amino acids.

This clonotype appeared a few times. This chain joins TRBV5-4 and TRBJ1-2; 7 bases fit TRBD1. CDR3 length: 16 residues. CDR1 and CDR2 from the germline V gene are SGHNT and YYREEE (reference sequence). V shed 0 bases, J shed 7 bases, and the junction held 12 bases outside the gene matches. CDR3 nucleotide sequence: TGTGCCAGCAGCTTGGCACTTCCCCGACAGGGAATTGGCTACACCTTC. This encodes CASSLALPRQGIGYTF.